The 27 T cell receptor beta chains below come from one sample, sequenced in a study of cytomegalovirus exposure and HLA in healthy donors. The primer mix had 60 Vbeta and 13 Jbeta primers. Produced via immunoSEQ multiplex PCR; TCRdb's table is partial and in-frame only. The table records fewer than 150,000 clones, 70% to 80% of them present only once. Sequences were obtained from PBMCs. The receptors here all came from a male donor in good health and CMV-seronegative.

This chain joins TRBV6-5 and TRBJ2-7; maybe TRBD1 (5 bases). V was cut by 2 bases and J by 4 bases, with 12 bases left in between. The CDR3 runs 14 residues. Germline lookup yields CDR1 MNHEY and CDR2 SVGAGI. The CDR3, as DNA: TGTGCCAGCAGTTACGAAGAAGGGGCGTACGAGCAGTACTTC. This encodes CASSYEEGAYEQYF.

With regard to this clone: One end of the junction is discordant with germline, which a read error may explain. The V gene is TRBV25-1, the J gene TRBJ2-1, with 7 positions matching TRBD2. Germline V gene sequence: CDR1 MGHDK, CDR2 SYGVNS. The CDR3 extends over 14 amino acids. DNA of the CDR3: TGTGCCAGCAGTCCCGGGACTACCTACACTGAGCAGTTCTTC. Its translation: CASSPGTTYTEQFF.

Concerning this clone: One end of the junction does not line up with germline, which may come from a read error. The rearrangement links TRBV7-7 to TRBJ2-1, with D tentatively TRBD2 (5 bases). Looked up from germline, CDR1 is SSHAT and CDR2 is FNYEAQ (reference sequence). The CDR3 covers 15 residues. The chain's CDR3 is CASSLTADSYNEQFF. The DNA of the CDR3 is TGTGCTAGCAGCTTAACAGCGGACTCCTACAATGAGCAGTTCTTC.

The table lists this clone with a few counts. CDR3 protein: CASSSLQGVQPQHF. The CDR3 nucleotides are TGTGCCAGCAGCTCCCTACAGGGCGTTCAGCCCCAGCATTTT. The rearrangement joins TRBV11-2 to TRBJ1-5; a possible D gene is TRBD1 (6 bases). Germline CDR1 reads SGHAT; CDR2 reads FQNNGV. There are 14 residues in the CDR3. V was clipped by 4 bases and J by 6 bases, with 13 bases between them.

The rearrangement joins TRBV6-6 to TRBJ2-1; D not resolved. The V gene's germline CDR1 is MNHNY and CDR2 SVGAGI (reference sequence). Between the trimmed V and J ends, which lost 6 bases and 0 bases, there was a span of 6 bases. The length of the CDR3 is 13 residues. The CDR3 here is CASSGGSYNEQFF. The CDR3 region has the DNA TGTGCCAGCAGCGGCGGCTCCTACAATGAGCAGTTCTTC.

This chain uses TRBV7-9 with TRBJ2-7; 7 bases are shared with TRBD2. The V and J ends lost 3 bases and 11 bases, in that order; junction bases with no gene match: 7. CDR1 and CDR2 (germline): SEHNR, FQNEAQ (reference sequence). CDR3 length: 12 amino acids. CDR3 nucleotide sequence: TGTGCCAGCAGCTTCGGGGGGACGGAGAAGTACTTC. This codes for CASSFGGTEKYF.

This chain links TRBV15 with TRBJ2-7; D is uncertain. This CDR3 has 13 amino acids. Germline-derived CDR1 and CDR2 are LNHNV and YYDKDF (reference sequence). V lost 3 bases and J 4 bases, leaving 10 bases between the germline ends. The CDR3 is CATSSGDLYEQYF. CDR3 bases: TGTGCCACCAGCAGCGGTGATCTTTACGAGCAGTACTTC. Looking up the rest from reference TRBV15 and TRBJ2-7 gives the full variable domain: DAMVIQNPRYQVTQFGKPVTLSCSQTLNHNVMYWYQQKSSQAPKLLFHYYDKDFNNEADTPDNFQSRRPNTSFCFLDIRSPGLGDTAMYLCATSSGDLYEQYFGPGTRLTVT.

This clone appeared a single time. This chain joins TRBV6-5 and TRBJ2-7; 10 bases are shared with TRBD2. There are 16 residues in the CDR3. The germline CDR1 and CDR2 sequences are MNHEY and SVGAGI. V was pared by 4 bases and J by 2 bases, with 8 bases of the junction left unmatched. For the CDR3, the DNA is TGTGCCAGCAGTTCCGTCCTAGCGGGGGTCGCCTACGAGCAGTACTTC. Residues: CASSSVLAGVAYEQYF.

The chain employs TRBV27 and TRBJ1-1; D is ambiguous. CDR1 is MNHEY, CDR2 SMNVEV, per germline (reference sequence). The CDR3 is 14 residues long. The V gene lost 3 bases and the J gene lost 4 bases, with 12 bases spanning the gap. The CDR3 DNA sequence: TGTGCCAGCAGTTTGGCCGGGGTCACCACTGAAGCTTTCTTT. It is translated as CASSLAGVTTEAFF.

The chain links TRBV5-1 to TRBJ2-3, with 7 bases fitting TRBD1. Losses at the gene ends were 4 bases for V and 9 bases for J; bases not matched to a gene: 11. CDR3 length equals 14 residues. Per the germline V gene, CDR1 is SGHRS and CDR2 is YFSETQ. CDR3 sequence reads: CASSQDRDRGTQYF. DNA of the CDR3: TGCGCCAGCAGCCAAGACAGGGATAGAGGCACGCAGTATTTT.

This rearrangement joins TRBV4-2 to TRBJ1-4, with 9 bases lining up with TRBD1. Per the germline V gene, CDR1 is LGHNA and CDR2 is YNFKEQ. The CDR3 has 17 residues. J was trimmed by 4 bases and V by 0 bases; bases with no gene match: 6. The CDR3 sequence: CASSQEGGGQGNEKLFF. The CDR3, as DNA: TGTGCCAGCAGCCAAGAAGGGGGGGGACAGGGTAATGAAAAACTGTTTTTT.

The V call is TRBV18, the J call TRBJ1-1; weak D call: TRBD1 (6 bases). There are 19 residues in the CDR3. The V gene's germline CDR1 is KGHSH and CDR2 LQKENI. Trimming left V 3 bases short and J 0 bases short, with 23 bases between. The CDR3 spells CASSPPMFTGGGLNTEAFF. The CDR3 coding sequence is TGTGCCAGCTCACCCCCAATGTTTACGGGAGGGGGACTGAACACTGAAGCTTTCTTT.

The V and J genes are TRBV7-2 and TRBJ1-6; TRBD1 agrees at 9 bases. V was clipped by 2 bases and J by 7 bases; unmatched bases: 12. Germline CDR1 SGHTA, CDR2 FQGNSA. This CDR3 has 18 residues. The CDR3 region is CASSLPQTGGGGNSPLHF. DNA for the CDR3: TGTGCCAGCAGCTTACCCCAAACAGGGGGCGGAGGGAATTCACCCCTCCACTTT.

Only a few counts were recorded for this clone. The chain carries TRBV9 and TRBJ2-3; no clear D gene. CDR1 and CDR2 (germline): SGDLS, YYNGEE. V dropped 1 base and J dropped 5 bases, with 5 bases sitting between them. The length of the CDR3 is 12 residues. CDR3 DNA: TGTGCCAGCAGCGTATTAGAAGATACGCAGTATTTT. Protein sequence: CASSVLEDTQYF.

The chain carries TRBV7-9 and TRBJ2-7; 7 bases are a match to TRBD1. This CDR3 is 14 amino acids long. Germline V CDR1 and CDR2: SEHNR, FQNEAQ (reference sequence). Germline trimming cut 1 base from V and 1 base from J; bases unmatched to any gene: 1. CDR3 sequence: CASSLGGQSYEQYF. CDR3 nucleotide sequence: TGTGCCAGCAGCTTAGGGGGACAGTCCTACGAGCAGTACTTC.

The gene calls are TRBV30 and TRBJ1-1; 10 bases align to TRBD1. The CDR3 length is 15 residues. Germline V gene sequence: CDR1 GTSNPN, CDR2 SVGIG (reference sequence). After removal of 2 bases from V and 10 bases from J, the junction contained 13 bases not matched to a gene. CDR3 sequence: CAWSPRPRTGGRAFF. The DNA of the CDR3 is TGTGCCTGGAGTCCTCGACCGAGGACAGGGGGGCGAGCTTTCTTT.

The rearrangement links TRBV6-5 to TRBJ2-2; D possibly corresponds to TRBD1 (5 bases). The germline V and J ends were trimmed by 4 bases and 1 base, with 10 bases remaining between them. This CDR3 region has 15 residues. CDR1 and CDR2 from the germline V gene are MNHEY and SVGAGI. CDR3 bases: TGTGCCAGCAGTTGGCTAGGGGAGAACACCGGGGAGCTGTTTTTT. Its translation is CASSWLGENTGELFF.

The chain is built from TRBV7-9 and TRBJ1-5, with a tentative D call TRBD1 (6 bases). CDR3 length equals 14 residues. The ends were cut back, 6 bases at V and 7 bases at J, with 16 bases in the middle. Looked up from germline, CDR1 is SEHNR and CDR2 is FQNEAQ (reference sequence). This CDR3 is CASSLAGDGQPQHF. CDR3 nucleotide sequence: TGTGCCAGCAGTCTGGCAGGGGATGGACAGCCCCAGCATTTT.

The chain links TRBV7-2 to TRBJ2-3; 7 positions agree with TRBD2. V was clipped by 8 bases and J by 6 bases; unmatched bases: 8. The CDR3 covers 13 residues. CDR1 is SGHTA and CDR2 is FQGNSA in the germline V gene. The CDR3 bases are TGTGCCAGCTCTCGGGGGGTGGAGGATACGCAGTATTTT. It is translated as CASSRGVEDTQYF.

In its sample, this clone was seen once. Other DNA sequences in this specimen translate into the identical CDR3. V and J are TRBV14 and TRBJ1-2, with 9 positions matching TRBD1. Germline assignment: CDR1 SGHDN and CDR2 FVKESK. J gave up 7 bases and V 6 bases, and 9 bases lay outside the gene matches. The CDR3 sequence is 14 residues long. This CDR3 is CASSPRDRDFGYTF. The CDR3 bases are TGTGCCAGCAGTCCCAGGGACAGGGATTTTGGCTACACCTTC.

This chain uses TRBV5-5 with TRBJ1-1; D not certain. Trimming pared 0 bases from V and 4 bases from J, leaving 10 bases between. Germline lookup yields CDR1 SGHKS and CDR2 YYEKEE (reference sequence). The CDR3 is 14 residues long. This chain's CDR3 is CASSLGPGSTEAFF. Here the CDR3 DNA reads TGTGCCAGCAGCTTGGGCCCGGGTAGCACTGAAGCTTTCTTT.

The chain is built from TRBV19 and TRBJ1-4; no clear D gene. The CDR3 covers 14 residues. CDR1 is LNHDA and CDR2 is SQIVND in the germline V gene (reference sequence). Trimming removed 5 bases from V and 0 bases from J, with 7 bases in between. CDR3 loop: CASSLAATNEKLFF. CDR3 bases: TGTGCCAGTAGTCTGGCCGCAACTAATGAAAAACTGTTTTTT.

This chain joins TRBV6-6 and TRBJ2-2; D remains ambiguous. Germline loops: CDR1 MNHNY, CDR2 SVGAGI (reference sequence). With 1 base removed from V and 6 bases from J, the gap between germline ends came to 6 bases. This CDR3 is 13 amino acids long. The CDR3 sequence is CASSYFFSGELFF. CDR3 DNA sequence: TGTGCCAGCAGTTACTTTTTCTCCGGGGAGCTGTTTTTT.

This clone was counted only a few times. This chain uses TRBV19 with TRBJ1-1, with TRBD1 as a possible D gene (6 bases). The CDR3 covers 14 residues. The V gene's germline CDR1 is LNHDA and CDR2 SQIVND (reference sequence). Trimming removed 3 bases from V and 8 bases from J, with 16 bases in between. The CDR3 sequence: CASSIGLTGAEAFF. CDR3 nucleotides: TGTGCCAGTAGTATTGGGCTGACAGGAGCCGAAGCTTTCTTT.

V usage is TRBV2 and J usage is TRBJ2-7; 10 positions match TRBD1. V lost 7 bases, J lost 2 bases, and 5 bases stayed unmatched. The germline gives CDR1 SNHLY, CDR2 FYNNEI. This CDR3 is 14 amino acids long. The CDR3 sequence: CASTRGQGAYEQYF. CDR3 nucleotides: TGTGCCAGCACAAGAGGACAGGGGGCCTACGAGCAGTACTTC.

J is TRBJ1-1 and V is TRBV7-8; no clear D gene. Trimming removed 5 bases at V and 5 bases at J, with 15 bases between. Germline V gene sequence: CDR1 SGHVS, CDR2 FQNEAQ. This CDR3 has 14 amino acids. Here the CDR3 reads CASSPSYERTEAFF. The CDR3 coding sequence is TGTGCCAGCAGCCCCTCCTACGAGCGGACTGAAGCTTTCTTT.

This clone has only one observation. The V call is TRBV6-5, the J call TRBJ1-1; D remains ambiguous. Trimming left V 6 bases short and J 0 bases short, with 11 bases between. The CDR3 runs 14 residues. Germline V gene lookup returns CDR1 MNHEY and CDR2 SVGAGI. The CDR3 DNA reads TGTGCCAGCAGGCCTACAGTGATGAACACTGAAGCTTTCTTT. It codes for CASRPTVMNTEAFF.